These 10 T cell receptor beta chains originate from one sample sequenced in a study of blood T cells in healthy people across ages. The second PCR ran roughly 6 to 11 cycles with a sample-barcoded 5' primer and J-beta primers. TCRdb reprocessed the 5' RACE reads with MiXCR, giving one entry per CDR3 protein. The profile shows approximately 800,000 distinct CDR3 sequences, roughly 50% of them singletons. The sequencing input was blood. The receptors derive from a man aged 35-49 years in good health.

The V and J genes are TRBV7-2 and TRBJ2-1; 7 nucleotides agree with TRBD2. Germline V gene data show CDR1 as SGHTA and CDR2 as FQGNSA. The CDR3 extends over 12 amino acids. The V gene end was trimmed by 5 bases and the J gene end by 12 bases; junction bases not matched to a gene: 7. This CDR3 reads CASSPSGRGQFF. In nucleotides, the CDR3 is TGTGCCAGCAGCCCTAGCGGAAGGGGGCAGTTCTTC.

The chain combines TRBV10-3 with TRBJ2-3, with D perhaps matching TRBD1 (6 bases). The CDR3 extends over 16 amino acids. Trimming removed 0 bases from V and 2 bases from J, with 12 bases in between. Germline CDR1 is ENHRY and CDR2 is SYGVKD. The CDR3 is CAISESGDINTDTQYF. CDR3 sequence (DNA): TGTGCCATCAGTGAGTCGGGGGACATAAACACAGATACGCAGTATTTT.

The chain couples TRBV20-1 to TRBJ2-3; D is unresolved. Deletions cut 3 bases from V and 9 bases from J, with 10 bases between. Germline assignment: CDR1 DFQATT and CDR2 SNEGSKA (reference sequence). The CDR3 has 11 amino acids. The CDR3 DNA reads as TGCAGTGCTAGGCTACAGCACACGCAGTATTTT. Translation: CSARLQHTQYF.

This chain uses TRBV20-1 with TRBJ2-4, with 9 bases lining up with TRBD1. TRBJ2-7 matches the DNA end more closely, so the J call is doubtful. This CDR3 region has 15 residues. Germline assignment: CDR1 DFQATT and CDR2 SNEGSKA (reference sequence). CDR3 in amino acids: CSARLLPGQGYEQYF. DNA for the CDR3: TGCAGTGCTAGATTACTACCGGGACAGGGTTACGAGCAGTACTTC.

The chain recombines TRBV2 with TRBJ2-7; D not certain. The CDR3 is made up of 12 amino acids. Germline CDR1 and CDR2: SNHLY and FYNNEI. V lost 4 bases to trimming and J lost 0 bases, with 4 bases between them. As DNA, the CDR3 is TGTGCCAGCAGTGGTCTCTCCTACGAGCAGTACTTC. Translation gives CASSGLSYEQYF.

This chain links TRBV6-1 with TRBJ2-1, with a weak D call TRBD1 (5 bases). Germline V lookup: CDR1 MNHNS, CDR2 SASEGT. This CDR3 has 13 residues. Trimming pared 4 bases from V and 6 bases from J, leaving 10 bases between. In DNA form, the CDR3 reads TGTGCCAGCAGTGCAACTGACAGCAATGAGCAGTTCTTC. Amino acids: CASSATDSNEQFF.

This chain uses TRBV12-3 or TRBV12-4 with TRBJ1-6; tentative D call: TRBD1 (6 bases). With 3 bases removed from V and 15 bases from J, the gap between germline ends came to 15 bases. This CDR3 has 13 residues. The CDR3 region has the DNA TGTGCCAGCAGTTTCGGACAGTTTAGGAGCCTCCACTTT. Translated: CASSFGQFRSLHF.

The J gene is TRBJ2-5, the V gene TRBV20-1, with D possibly called TRBD1 or TRBD2 (5 bases each). CDR1 is DFQATT and CDR2 is SNEGSKA in the germline V gene (reference sequence). The CDR3 loop spans 14 amino acids. V was cut by 2 bases and J by 2 bases, with 12 bases left in between. In nucleotides, the CDR3 is TGCAGTGCTAGACTTGGGACGCATCAAGAGACCCAGTACTTC. It codes for CSARLGTHQETQYF.

The V and J genes are TRBV29-1 and TRBJ1-2; D call uncertain. The CDR3 is 13 residues long. V was cut by 4 bases and J by 4 bases, with 13 bases left in between. The germline V gene encodes CDR1 SQVTM and CDR2 ANQGSEA. CDR3 amino acids: CSVGGGQPYGYTF. CDR3 DNA: TGCAGCGTTGGAGGTGGGCAGCCCTATGGCTACACCTTC. The whole variable domain, remainder taken from reference TRBV29-1 and TRBJ1-2, is SAVISQKPSRDICQRGTSLTIQCQVDSQVTMMFWYRQQPGQSLTLIATANQGSEATYESGFVIDKFPISRPNLTFSTLTVSNMSPEDSSIYLCSVGGGQPYGYTFGSGTRLTVV.

This clonotype was seen once. The chain carries TRBV5-6 and TRBJ2-6, with a tentative D call TRBD2 (6 bases). The CDR3 contains 17 residues. Trimming cost V 2 bases and J 4 bases, with 16 bases left between them. Germline V gene sequence: CDR1 SGHDT, CDR2 YYEEEE. CDR3 coding DNA: TGTGCCAGCAGCTTTGGGCTGGGGGGTACCGGGGCCAACGTCCTGACTTTC. Translated: CASSFGLGGTGANVLTF.